This TCR beta chain was sequenced in a study of cytotoxic CD8 clonotypes in ibrutinib-treated CLL. The study's findings and limits: Public clonotypes occurred uncommonly; on treatment, they contracted or remained stable.

Measured with immunoSEQ multiplex PCR; TCRdb has only the in-frame clones, and not every one. Here the sample spans over 120,000 clones, 79% being singletons. This clone was recorded only once. What it binds is unknown. CDR3 length: 13 residues. Germline CDR1 is SGDLS and CDR2 is YYNGEE. The germline V and J ends were trimmed by 0 bases and 0 bases, with 3 bases remaining between them. This clonotype originated in a human donor with chronic lymphocytic leukemia. The rearrangement links TRBV9 to TRBJ2-5; the D is unclear. This specimen was PBMCs, taken after 12 months of ibrutinib treatment. The CDR3 nucleotides read TGTGCCAGCAGCGTAGGAGACCAAGAGACCCAGTACTTC. Amino acids: CASSVGDQETQYF.